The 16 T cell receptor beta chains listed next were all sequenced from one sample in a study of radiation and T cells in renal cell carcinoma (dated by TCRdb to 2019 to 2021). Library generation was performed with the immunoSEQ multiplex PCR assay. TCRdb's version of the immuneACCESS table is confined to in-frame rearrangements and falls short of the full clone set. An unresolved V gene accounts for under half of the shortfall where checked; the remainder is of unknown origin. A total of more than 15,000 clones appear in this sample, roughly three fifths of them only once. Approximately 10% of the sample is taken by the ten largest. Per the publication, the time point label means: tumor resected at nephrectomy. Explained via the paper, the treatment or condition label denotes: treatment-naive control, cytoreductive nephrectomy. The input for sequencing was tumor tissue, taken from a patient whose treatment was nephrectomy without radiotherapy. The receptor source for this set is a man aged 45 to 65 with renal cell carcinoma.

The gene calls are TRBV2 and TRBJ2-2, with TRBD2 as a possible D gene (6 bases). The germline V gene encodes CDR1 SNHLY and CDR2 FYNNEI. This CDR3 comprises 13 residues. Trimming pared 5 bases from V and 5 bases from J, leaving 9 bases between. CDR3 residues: CASSSGGTGELFF. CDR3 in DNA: TGTGCCAGCAGTTCTGGGGGGACCGGGGAGCTGTTTTTT.

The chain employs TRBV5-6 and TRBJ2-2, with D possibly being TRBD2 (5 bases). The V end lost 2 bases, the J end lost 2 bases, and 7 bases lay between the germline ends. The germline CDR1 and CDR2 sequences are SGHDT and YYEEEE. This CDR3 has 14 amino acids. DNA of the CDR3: TGTGCCAGCAGCTTTACTAGAAACACCGGGGAGCTGTTTTTT. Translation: CASSFTRNTGELFF.

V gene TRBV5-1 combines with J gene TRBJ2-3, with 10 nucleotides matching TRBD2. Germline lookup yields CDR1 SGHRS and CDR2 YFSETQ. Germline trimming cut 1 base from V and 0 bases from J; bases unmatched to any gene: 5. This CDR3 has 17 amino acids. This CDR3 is CASSLQEAGGSTDTQYF. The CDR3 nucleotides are TGCGCCAGCAGCTTGCAGGAAGCGGGGGGGAGCACAGATACGCAGTATTTT.

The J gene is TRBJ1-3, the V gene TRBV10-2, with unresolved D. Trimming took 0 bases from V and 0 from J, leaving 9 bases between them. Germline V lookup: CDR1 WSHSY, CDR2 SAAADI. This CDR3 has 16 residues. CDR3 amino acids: CASSESRRRSGNTIYF. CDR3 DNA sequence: TGCGCCAGCAGTGAGTCTCGGCGGCGCTCTGGAAACACCATATATTTT.

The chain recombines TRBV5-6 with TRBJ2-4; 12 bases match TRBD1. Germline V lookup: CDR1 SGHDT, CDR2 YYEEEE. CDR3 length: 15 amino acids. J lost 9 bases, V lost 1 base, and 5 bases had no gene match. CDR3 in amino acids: CASSLWGQGAFIQYF. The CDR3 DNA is TGTGCCAGCAGCTTGTGGGGACAGGGGGCGTTCATTCAGTACTTC.

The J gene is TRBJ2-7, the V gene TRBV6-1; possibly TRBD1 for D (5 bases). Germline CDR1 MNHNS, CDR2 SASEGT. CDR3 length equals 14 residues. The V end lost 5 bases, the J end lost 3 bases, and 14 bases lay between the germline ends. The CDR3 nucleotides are TGTGCCAGCAGTCAAAGTAAGGGGCGCTACGAGCAGTACTTC. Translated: CASSQSKGRYEQYF.

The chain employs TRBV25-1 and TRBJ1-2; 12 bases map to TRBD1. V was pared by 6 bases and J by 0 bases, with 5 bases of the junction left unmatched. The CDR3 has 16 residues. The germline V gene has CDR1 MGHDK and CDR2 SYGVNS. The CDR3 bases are TGTGCCAGCAGGGGGACAGGGGGCCTTTCTAACTATGGCTACACCTTC. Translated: CASRGTGGLSNYGYTF.

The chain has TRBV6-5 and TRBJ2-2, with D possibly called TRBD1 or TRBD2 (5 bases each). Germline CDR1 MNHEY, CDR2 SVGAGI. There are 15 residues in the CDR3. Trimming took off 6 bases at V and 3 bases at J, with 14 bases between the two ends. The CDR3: CASSLGDRYTGELFF. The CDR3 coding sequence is TGTGCCAGCAGCTTGGGGGACCGATACACCGGGGAGCTGTTTTTT.

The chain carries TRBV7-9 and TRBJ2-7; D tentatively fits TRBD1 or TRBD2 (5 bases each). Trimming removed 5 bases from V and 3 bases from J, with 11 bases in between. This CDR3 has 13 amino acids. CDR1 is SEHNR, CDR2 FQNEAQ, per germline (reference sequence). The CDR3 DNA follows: TGTGCCAGCAGCATCCGGGACGGCTACGAGCAGTACTTC. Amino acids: CASSIRDGYEQYF.

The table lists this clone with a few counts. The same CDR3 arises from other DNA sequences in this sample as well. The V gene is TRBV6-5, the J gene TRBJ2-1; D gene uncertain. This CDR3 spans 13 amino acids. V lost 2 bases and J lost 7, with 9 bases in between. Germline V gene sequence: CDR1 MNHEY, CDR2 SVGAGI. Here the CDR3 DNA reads TGTGCCAGCAGTTACGGGGAAGGAAATGAGCAGTTCTTC. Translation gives CASSYGEGNEQFF.

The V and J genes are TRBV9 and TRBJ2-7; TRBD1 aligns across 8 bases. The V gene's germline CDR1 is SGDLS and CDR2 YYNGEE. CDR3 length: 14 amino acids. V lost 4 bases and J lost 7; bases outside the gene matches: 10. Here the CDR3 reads CASSLGQGPREQYF. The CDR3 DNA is TGTGCCAGCAGCCTCGGACAGGGACCGAGGGAGCAGTACTTC. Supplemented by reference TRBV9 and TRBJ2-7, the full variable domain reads DSGVTQTPKHLITATGQRVTLRCSPRSGDLSVYWYQQSLDQGLQFLIQYYNGEERAKGNILERFSAQQFPDLHSELNLSSLELGDSALYFCASSLGQGPREQYFGPGTRLTVT.

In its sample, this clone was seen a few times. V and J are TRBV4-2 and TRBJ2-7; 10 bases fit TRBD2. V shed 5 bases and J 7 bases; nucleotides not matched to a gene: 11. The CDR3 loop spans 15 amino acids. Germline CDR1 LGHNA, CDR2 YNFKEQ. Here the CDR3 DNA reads TGTGCCAGCAGCTTGGAGATAGCGGGGGGCCTGGAGCAGTACTTC. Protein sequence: CASSLEIAGGLEQYF.

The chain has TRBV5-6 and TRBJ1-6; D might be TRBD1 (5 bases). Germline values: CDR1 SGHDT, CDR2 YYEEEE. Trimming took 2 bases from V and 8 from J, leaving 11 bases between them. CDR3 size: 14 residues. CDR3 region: CASSLRGEYSPLHF. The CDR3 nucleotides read TGTGCCAGCAGCTTAAGGGGAGAATATTCACCCCTCCACTTT.

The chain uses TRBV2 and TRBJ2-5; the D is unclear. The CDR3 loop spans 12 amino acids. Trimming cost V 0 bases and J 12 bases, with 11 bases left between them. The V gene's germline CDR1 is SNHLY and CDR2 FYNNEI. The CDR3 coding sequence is TGTGCCAGCAGTGAAGCGCGATTTGTAAAGTACTTC. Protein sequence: CASSEARFVKYF.

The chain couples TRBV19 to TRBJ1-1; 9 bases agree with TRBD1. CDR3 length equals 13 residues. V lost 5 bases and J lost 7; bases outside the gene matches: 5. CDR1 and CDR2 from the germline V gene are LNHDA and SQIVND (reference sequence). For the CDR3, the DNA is TGTGCCAGTAGTGCGGACAGGGGAGGTGAAGCTTTCTTT. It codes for CASSADRGGEAFF. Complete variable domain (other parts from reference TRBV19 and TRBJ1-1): DGGITQSPKYLFRKEGQNVTLSCEQNLNHDAMYWYRQDPGQGLRLIYYSQIVNDFQKGDIAEGYSVSREKKESFPLTVTSAQKNPTAFYLCASSADRGGEAFFGQGTRLTVV.

The CDR3 is CASSYKPDSYEQYF. CDR3 in DNA: TGTGCCAGCAGTTACAAGCCAGACTCCTACGAGCAGTACTTC. V and J are TRBV6-6 and TRBJ2-7; D gene uncertain. With 2 bases removed from V and 0 bases from J, the gap between germline ends came to 8 bases. The CDR3 extends over 14 amino acids. The germline CDR1 and CDR2 sequences are MNHNY and SVGAGI (reference sequence).